Sequencing of this T cell receptor (beta chain) was carried out in a study of blood T cells in healthy people across ages (dated by TCRdb to 2013 to 2016). For the wider study: Template switching captured roughly one uniquely barcoded TCR beta cDNA molecule per two T cells in model experiments. Using deep sequencing normalized with unique cDNA molecular identifiers, the study measured how TCR beta repertoire diversity changes with age. The donors were divided into four age groups: young (average approximately 16 years), middle-aged (approximately 39), aged (approximately 62) and long-lived (roughly 88). Donors of different ages were randomly distributed across sequencing lanes to avoid experimental bias. The study analyzed two additional independent replicas of 1 million unique cDNA reads from the same blood draw for two donors, one aged 18 to 30 and one aged 80 or older. The study at large found these results: Estimates of total diversity based on one million sequenced T cells were regarded as lower bounds and as underestimates. Observed TCR beta diversity per million T cells fell roughly linearly with age, and a significant reduction was already apparent by age around 40. The percentage of naive T cells measured by flow cytometry correlated strongly with observed TCR beta diversity. Because profiling used bulk unsorted PBMCs, naive and antigen-experienced compartments could not be compared conclusively. Donor CMV infection status was unknown, potentially confounding age-related changes in expanded clonotypes. Compared with the aged group, the long-lived group had more naive CD4+ T cells, fewer expanded clones and increased TCR diversity, a pattern suggesting age selection.

About this clonotype itself: This receptor's antigen is unknown. No base quality values were provided; no much bigger clone lies one nucleotide off.

Relative to germline, V is 2 bases shorter and J is 8 bases shorter, with 12 bases between their ends. From its cysteine to its phenylalanine, the CDR3 spans 13 amino acids. The kept DNA is CDR3 alone, 39 bases in frame from the first base. Per the germline V gene, MNHEY is the CDR1 and SVGEGT is the CDR2. Library preparation employed 5' RACE. For sequencing, an Illumina HiSeq 2500 was employed. A second roughly 6 to 11 cycle PCR used a sample-barcoded 5' primer and a J-beta primer mix. A unique molecular identifier was introduced onto each TCR beta cDNA molecule by a template-switch 5' adaptor carrying 12 random nucleotides. Each sample yielded at least 3 million CDR3-containing paired-end reads. First-strand cDNA synthesis was performed from all RNA using the Mint cDNA synthesis kit, with priming by a TRBC-specific oligonucleotide. Following uracil-DNA glycosylase treatment, a first 18-cycle PCR with universal primers M1SS and BC2_uni_R was performed on all cDNA. Regarding the original processing steps: For normalization, 1 million high-quality reads, each with a distinct molecular identifier, were randomly selected from each sample. Instead of being binned into consensus sequences, reads with shared molecular identifiers were discarded. MiTCR, with a Q25 quality threshold and the strictest error-elimination algorithm, was used for CDR3 identification, clonotype clustering and error correction. A nonparametric unseen species model with Euler transformation was used to estimate a lower bound on total TCR beta diversity. Through fastp at Q25 and MiXCR, TCRdb rebuilt clones from the public reads, retaining in-frame beta chains. All rows with the same CDR3 protein become a single entry with the most common DNA and genes. The V and J calls here are based on TCRdb, not the publication. The sample table holds 1 million to 1.2 million distinct CDR3 sequences, of which around two fifths were seen once. The top ten hold around 14% of the sample.

Systemically healthy Caucasian individuals from Russia, 35 to 50 in total and aged 6 to 90 years, were included as donors. Each donor gave approximately 10 milliliters of peripheral blood, collected into EDTA-treated Vacutainer tubes. Ficoll-Paque density-gradient centrifugation was used to isolate PBMCs, with at least 7 million per sample. Total RNA was extracted from PBMCs with Trizol reagent, with at least 6 micrograms obtained per sample. Naive CD45RAhigh/CD27high T cell percentages were measured by flow cytometry on a PBMC aliquot from every donor. The sequence was obtained from a man between 18 and 35 years old in good health. This receptor chain uses TRBV6-2 or TRBV6-3 and TRBJ1-1, and perhaps TRBD1 as D gene, on 5 matching bases. The sample consisted of blood. The CDR3 protein: CASSYVSRTEAFF. The sequenced DNA is TGTGCCAGCAGTTACGTGTCCCGGACAGAAGCTTTCTTT.